This T cell receptor (beta chain) was sequenced in a study of T cells in Graves' hyperthyroidism and ophthalmopathy (dated by TCRdb to about 2019). Turning to the overall study: Peripheral blood samples were taken at initial diagnosis, before any treatment was given. To identify distinguishing TCR V-J signatures, a discovery cohort of some 99 patients was used, comprising 40 to 45 with Graves' ophthalmopathy and 55 to 65 with stable Graves' hyperthyroidism. In several Graves' hyperthyroidism patients, the study also compared T-cell repertoires from thyroid tissue with T-cell repertoires from blood. For training and testing, the roughly 100 patients in the discovery cohort were randomly divided in a 7:3 ratio. Whether ophthalmopathy could be predicted prospectively was tested in an independent validation cohort made up of approximately 19 hyperthyroidism patients plus 17 patients who later progressed to ophthalmopathy. After sampling, hyperthyroidism patients received methimazole starting at 30 mg daily, and ophthalmopathy patients received high-dose intravenous methylprednisolone. The paper reports TCR Vbeta CDR3 sequencing of some 140 peripheral blood samples: 43 ophthalmopathy, about 75 hyperthyroidism and around 17 progressor patients.

This clonotype was seen many times. Its antigen has not been determined. Base-call qualities are not available, and no considerably larger clone is one nucleotide away. Including cysteine and phenylalanine, the CDR3 has 14 amino acids. This entry keeps only the CDR3 DNA: 42 bases, framed from base 1. V loses 5 bases, J loses 5 bases, and the germline ends lie 13 bases apart. Graves' hyperthyroidism was defined as stable when no progression to ophthalmopathy occurred over 18 months of follow-up. Hyperthyroidism patients were newly diagnosed, with disease duration under 2 months, and aged 18 to 65 years. The study excluded patients with uncontrolled infections, other autoimmune diseases, pregnancy or lactation. Diagnoses were established on the basis of clinical symptoms, serum thyroxine and TRAb, thyroid ultrasound, and orbital computed tomography. PBMCs were separated from roughly 9.6 ml of fresh peripheral blood using Ficoll-Paque density gradient centrifugation. Total RNA was extracted with Trizol reagent, and quality was checked on an Agilent 2100 Bioanalyzer.

The TCR beta CDR3 regions were amplified from the RNA transcripts. The TCR CDR3 was subjected to a first round of RT-PCR using the HTBI primer set and the Qiagen OneStep RT-PCR kit. Libraries were constructed in a second round of multiplex PCR, after which size selection and purification were carried out. Libraries were sequenced paired-end with 100 bp reads on an Illumina HiSeq2000. From the authors' description of their analysis: Raw data were processed with SOAPnuke, discarding reads with adapters, uncalled bases, mean Phred below 15, or no exact constant-primer or identifier match. COPE v1.2.5 was used to merge high-quality paired reads, and clonotypes were defined as unique nucleotide sequences. MiTCR v1.1 was used to align the clonotypes against IMGT TRBV, TRBD and TRBJ reference segments. The analysis was restricted to V-J combinations with a frequency above 0.0001, which together covered about 99% of the repertoires. The TCS score was defined as F50 (clonal expansion) divided by E x V (chaos), with BLOSUM62-based TCRdist calculated between CDR3 peptides within each V-J. Welch's t-statistics and random forest reduced approximately 520 V-J features to 13, which were used in a naive Bayes classifier (R e1071). TCRdb trimmed public reads at Q25 via fastp, called clones via MiXCR and kept in-frame beta chains. Rows are unified per CDR3 protein, each entry keeping the most common DNA and genes. For this entry, the V and J calls and clone size follow TCRdb and not the study's own pipeline. The sample contains about 500,000 distinct CDR3 sequences, about 15% of them found a single time. The ten biggest clones cover over 15% of the sample.

What the work shows at the level of the full study, not this receptor alone: Ophthalmopathy was separated from stable hyperthyroidism by a 13 V-J signature model, with 87.88% sensitivity and around 81% specificity obtained in cross-validation and 80%/75% obtained in testing. In validation, the model predicted progression to ophthalmopathy a median of 6.5 months before onset, with roughly 70% sensitivity and 72.22% specificity. Sample size was not statistically predetermined, and investigators were not blinded to group allocation. Most expanded thyroid clonotypes (frequency above 0.001) were also detected in blood, a finding suggesting that blood repertoires may reflect thyroid immune responses.

The sample consisted of blood. The sequence came from a woman aged 18-29 years with Graves' hyperthyroidism. The V gene is TRBV12-3 or TRBV12-4 and the J gene is TRBJ1-5, with an unclear D gene assignment. The nucleotide sequence reads TGTGCCAGCAGTCCCCGGGGTGGGTATCAGCCCCAGCATTTT. Translation gives CASSPRGGYQPQHF.